This T cell receptor beta chain comes out of a study of CD8 T cells in Susac syndrome. Across the study: Of the sequenced Susac syndrome patients, 5 or 6 had active disease and under 10 were in remission. Study-wide results and limits: CD8+ clonal expansion in Susac was maximal in TEMRA cells and in active patients.

Definite or probable Susac syndrome was diagnosed using recently defined diagnostic criteria. Concerning this clonotype: Its antigen is undetermined.

Reverse transcription of about 0.5 to 1 ug RNA was carried out with random hexamers. TCRdb itself ran the immunoSEQ multiplex PCR reads through MiXCR, one entry per CDR3 protein. The sample lists under 95,000 distinct CDR3 sequences, roughly 94% occurring once. The germline gives CDR1 SGHVS, CDR2 FNYEAQ. CDR3 length: 15 residues. V was trimmed by 1 base and J by 7 bases, leaving 11 bases between them. The sequence was collected from a human donor with Susac syndrome. The source material was CD8+ T cells from PBMCs. The rearrangement joins TRBV7-6 to TRBJ1-6; D uncertain. The CDR3 sequence is CASSLDGLQNSPLHF. CDR3 DNA sequence: TGTGCCAGCAGCTTAGACGGACTGCAGAATTCACCCCTCCACTTT.